These T cell receptor beta chains were read from a single sample in a study of blood T cell repertoires in COVID-19. Only in-frame clones appear in the TCRdb table, and some are missing; sequencing was by immunoSEQ multiplex PCR. This table holds 130,000 or so clones, roughly 83% found once. Material for sequencing was PBMCs or T cells enriched from blood (not recorded which). The receptor source for this set is a man aged 50 to 59 who had recovered from COVID-19. Each CDR3 is given with its conserved first and last residue.

CDR3aa | v_gene
CATSGSGTGNYNEQFF | TRBV24-1
CSASEAWGREVFEKLFF | TRBV20-1
CASSSAPLENYEQFF | TRBV11-3
CASSDPPRGYTEAFF | TRBV5-1
CASSFRISSTDTQYF | TRBV5-5
CASSLEDRAPISYEQYF | TRBV7-2
CASGGGMNTEAFF | TRBV5-1
CASSAQGYNSPLHF | TRBV2
CSVATGYDEQYF | TRBV29-1
CASQDRGQYEQYF | TRBV6-5
CASSLNRASTEAFF | TRBV7-3
CASSGGTSGKETQYF | TRBV18
CSARGQIGSEAFF | TRBV29-1
CASSVALQETQYF | TRBV12-3/TRBV12-4
CASSSLAGGVNEQFF | TRBV27
CASSLAGDRVNNQPQHF | TRBV7-2
CASSWPGTYEQYF | TRBV28
CASSLVAGDLYNEQFF | TRBV5-5
CASSPMRGGGRTGELFF | TRBV5-4
CASSAAGTGRVAGELFF | TRBV10-1
CASSHGDSPLHF | TRBV11-2
CASSLGDRGHGTQYF | TRBV7-9
CASSFQGPPIQETQYF | TRBV5-1
CASSLHPRQTTDTQYF | TRBV7-2
CSVTSGKRDYEQYF | TRBV29-1
CASSPRQGAYNEQFF | TRBV7-3
CASSRDSYNEQFF | TRBV7-2
CASSLARSHEQFF | TRBV19
CSVGSGGRDTF | TRBV29-1
CASSLRGLQPQHF | TRBV6-2/TRBV6-3
CAISPTEGFFTDTQYF | TRBV10-3
CASSRRDRDWNEQFF | TRBV18
CASSLSTAGNTIYF | TRBV11-1
CASSSLARDRDSSYEQYF | TRBV11-2
CASSHQGSGNTIYF | TRBV4-1
CASGGRDSPLHF | TRBV28
CASSPPGISYEQYF | TRBV18
CASSLDPLAGGNTGELFF | TRBV5-1
CASSLGLGTGLDTQYF | TRBV11-3
CASSLDIWGMNTEAFF | TRBV5-5
CATSDSWGGENNEQFF | TRBV24-1
CASRRKQGHEQYF | TRBV6-5
CASSYPSDTDTQYF | TRBV6-2/TRBV6-3
CASSQDRAAQPQHF | TRBV18
CASSSGGAVYGYTF | TRBV28
CASSPPYGANYGYTF | TRBV3-1/TRBV3-2
CASGGSRTSGGSSYEQYF | TRBV7-6
CASSHRWGTPNYGYTF | TRBV14
CASSYLAVLGTQYF | TRBV6-2/TRBV6-3
CASSVGLREQFF | TRBV7-9
CASSRIYEQYF | TRBV7-8
CASSLGFGGGTDTQYF | TRBV5-4